This T cell receptor (beta chain) was identified in a study of cytomegalovirus exposure and HLA in healthy donors. Overall study results and limits: One cluster of highly shared sequence variants probably arose as a sequencing artifact. Later analysis identified a missense DCLRE1C variant that was linked to TCR beta V- and J-gene trimming.

Primers: 60 Vbeta forward and 13 Jbeta reverse. TCRdb keeps only in-frame clones here, not all; method: immunoSEQ multiplex PCR. The top ten clones hold 1% of a sample with some 130,000 clones, roughly 80% of them seen once. This clone was seen only a few times. Its antigen is not identified. This same CDR3 is encoded by further DNA sequences in the sample. Each of the donors was a healthy bone marrow donor. CDR3 size: 15 residues. The trim removed 0 bases at V and 3 bases at J, leaving 3 bases unmatched. Germline-derived CDR1 and CDR2 are LGHNA and YNFKEQ. The TCR sequence derives from a man between 40 and 49 years old in good health and CMV-seronegative. The sample was PBMCs. V is TRBV4-2 and J is TRBJ2-7; 9 nucleotides match TRBD1. The CDR3 here is CASSQDGQGIYEQYF. CDR3 in DNA: TGTGCCAGCAGCCAAGATGGACAGGGGATCTACGAGCAGTACTTC.